The sequence of this T cell receptor (beta chain) was determined in a study of T cells in Graves' hyperthyroidism and ophthalmopathy. Hyperthyroidism in the patients, aged 18 to 65, was newly diagnosed and under 2 months in duration. Uncontrolled infection, other autoimmune disease, pregnancy and lactation each barred patients from inclusion. Comment on this clonotype: Antigen: not known.

RNA transcripts were the template for amplifying TCR beta CDR3 regions. Using the HTBI primer set, a first-round RT-PCR was run on the TCR CDR3. TCRdb re-called the multiplex PCR reads through MiXCR, storing one row per CDR3 protein. This sample has tens of thousands of distinct CDR3 sequences, with around 40% found just once. General observations from the study: Stable hyperthyroidism was told apart from ophthalmopathy by a model built on 13 V-J features.

Germline V lookup: CDR1 SGHKS, CDR2 YYEKEE (reference sequence). CDR3 size: 14 residues. Germline trimming cut 2 bases from V and 13 bases from J; bases unmatched to any gene: 13. The receptor's source is a woman between 25 and 40 years old with Graves' hyperthyroidism. Material: blood. This chain joins TRBV5-5 and TRBJ2-5; 8 bases are a match to TRBD1. This chain's CDR3 is CASSLQGVSEKLYF. CDR3 nucleotides: TGTGCCAGCAGCTTACAGGGGGTTAGTGAAAAACTGTACTTC. Filled out from reference TRBV5-5 and TRBJ2-5, the complete variable domain reads DAGVTQSPTHLIKTRGQQVTLRCSPISGHKSVSWYQQVLGQGPQFIFQYYEKEERGRGNFPDRFSARQFPNYSSELNVNALLLGDSALYLCASSLQGVSEKLYFGPGTRLLVL.